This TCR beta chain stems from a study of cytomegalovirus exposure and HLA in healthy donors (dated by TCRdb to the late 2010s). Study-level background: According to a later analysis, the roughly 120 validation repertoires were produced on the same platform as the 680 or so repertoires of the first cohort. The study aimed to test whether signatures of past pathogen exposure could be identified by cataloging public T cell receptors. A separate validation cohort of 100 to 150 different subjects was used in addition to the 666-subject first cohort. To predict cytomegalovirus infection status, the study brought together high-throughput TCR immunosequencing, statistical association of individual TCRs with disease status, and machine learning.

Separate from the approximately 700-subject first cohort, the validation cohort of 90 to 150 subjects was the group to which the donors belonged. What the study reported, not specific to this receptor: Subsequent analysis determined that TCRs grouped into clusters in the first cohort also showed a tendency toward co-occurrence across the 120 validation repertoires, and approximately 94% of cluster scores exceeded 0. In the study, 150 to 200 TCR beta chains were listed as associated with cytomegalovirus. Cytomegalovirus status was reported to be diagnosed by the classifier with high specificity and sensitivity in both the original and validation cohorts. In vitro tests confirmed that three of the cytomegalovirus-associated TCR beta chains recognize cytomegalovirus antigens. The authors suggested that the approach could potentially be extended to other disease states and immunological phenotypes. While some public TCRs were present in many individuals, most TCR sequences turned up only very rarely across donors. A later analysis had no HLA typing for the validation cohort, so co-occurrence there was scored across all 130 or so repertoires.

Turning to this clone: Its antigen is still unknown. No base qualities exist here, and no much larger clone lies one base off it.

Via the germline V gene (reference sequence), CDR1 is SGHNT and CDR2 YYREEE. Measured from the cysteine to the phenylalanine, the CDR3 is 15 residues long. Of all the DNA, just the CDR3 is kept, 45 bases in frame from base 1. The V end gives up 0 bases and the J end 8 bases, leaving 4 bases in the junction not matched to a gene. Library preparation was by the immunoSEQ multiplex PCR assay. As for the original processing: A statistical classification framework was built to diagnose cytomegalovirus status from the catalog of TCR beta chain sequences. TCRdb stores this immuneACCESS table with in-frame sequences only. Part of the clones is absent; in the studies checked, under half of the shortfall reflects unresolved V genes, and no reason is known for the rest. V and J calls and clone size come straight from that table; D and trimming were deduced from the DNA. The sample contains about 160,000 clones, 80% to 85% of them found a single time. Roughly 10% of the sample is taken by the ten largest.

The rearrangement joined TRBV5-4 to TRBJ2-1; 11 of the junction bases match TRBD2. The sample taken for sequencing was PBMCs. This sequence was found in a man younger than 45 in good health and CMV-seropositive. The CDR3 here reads CASSLDLAGGDEQFF. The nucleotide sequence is TGTGCCAGCAGCTTGGACCTAGCGGGGGGCGATGAGCAGTTCTTC.